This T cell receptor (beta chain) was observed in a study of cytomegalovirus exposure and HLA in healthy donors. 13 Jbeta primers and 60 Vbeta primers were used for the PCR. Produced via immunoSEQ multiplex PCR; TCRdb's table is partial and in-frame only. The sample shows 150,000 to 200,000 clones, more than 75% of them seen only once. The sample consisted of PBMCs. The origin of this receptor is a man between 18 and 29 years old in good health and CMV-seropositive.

CDR3 nucleotides: TGTGCCAGCAGCTTAGAGTCCGTGAGCCACCTGAACACCGGGGAGCTGTTTTTT. Its protein is CASSLESVSHLNTGELFF. This chain connects TRBV5-6 to TRBJ2-2; D unclear. CDR3 size: 18 residues. CDR1 is SGHDT, CDR2 YYEEEE, per germline. V dropped 2 bases and J dropped 1 base, with 18 bases sitting between them.